Given below is one T cell receptor beta chain in context. These data originate in a study of shared clonotypes between healthy human individuals. For the study at large: Donors, aged 18 to 49, were two women and three men. The plates for each donor numbered three CD4 naive, three CD4 memory, two CD8 naive and one CD8 memory.

Trimming cost V 3 bases and J 2 bases, with 5 bases left between them. The CDR3 length is 14 residues. Germline loops: CDR1 SEHNR, CDR2 FQNEAQ (reference sequence). The material for each subset, its genomic DNA, was split evenly across several immunoSEQ plates. The method was immunoSEQ multiplex PCR; TCRdb's version includes in-frame clones alone and lacks a portion of them. This table holds a few million clones, about 92% found once. Sequencing input: naive CD4+ T cells from PBMCs. Regarding subset: CD45RA+ positively selected. The TCR comes from a man aged 18-30 years in good health. Some clones in this sample may be carry-over from other donors' samples. The rearrangement uses TRBV7-9 and TRBJ2-6; no clear D. The chain's CDR3 is CASSFTAGANVLTF. The CDR3 DNA reads TGTGCCAGCAGCTTCACCGCTGGGGCCAACGTCCTGACTTTC.